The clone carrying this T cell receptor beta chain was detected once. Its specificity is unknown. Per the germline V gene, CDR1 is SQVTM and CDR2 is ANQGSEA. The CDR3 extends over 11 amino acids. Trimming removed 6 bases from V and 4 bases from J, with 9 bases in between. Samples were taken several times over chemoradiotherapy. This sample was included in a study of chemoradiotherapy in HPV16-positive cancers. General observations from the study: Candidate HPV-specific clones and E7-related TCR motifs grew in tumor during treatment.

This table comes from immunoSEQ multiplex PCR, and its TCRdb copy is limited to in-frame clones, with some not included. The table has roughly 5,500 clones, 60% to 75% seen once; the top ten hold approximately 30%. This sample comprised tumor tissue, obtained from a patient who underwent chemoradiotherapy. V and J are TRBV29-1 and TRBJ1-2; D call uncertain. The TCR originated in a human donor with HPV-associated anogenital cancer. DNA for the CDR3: TGCAGCGTATGGGGTTCCTATGGCTACACCTTC. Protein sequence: CSVWGSYGYTF.